The sequence of this T cell receptor beta chain was determined in a study of T cells in Graves' hyperthyroidism and ophthalmopathy. Ten or more counts support this clonotype. No antigen is known for it. In making diagnoses, clinical symptoms, serum thyroxine and TRAb, thyroid ultrasound and orbital computed tomography were all used. General observations from the study: Blood samples included most of the expanded thyroid clonotypes exceeding 0.001.

Amplified TCR beta CDR3 regions derived from RNA transcripts. With the HTBI primer set, the TCR CDR3 went through a first round of RT-PCR. TCRdb itself ran the multiplex PCR reads through MiXCR, one entry per CDR3 protein. The data contain some 550,000 distinct CDR3 sequences, roughly 15% of them singletons. Trimming took off 5 bases at V and 6 bases at J, with 11 bases between the two ends. CDR1 is SNHLY, CDR2 FYNNEI, per germline. CDR3 length equals 13 residues. This TCR was recovered from a woman aged 35 to 49 with Graves' ophthalmopathy. The source material was blood. This chain connects TRBV2 to TRBJ2-1, with D unresolved. CDR3 sequence reads: CASSHFWGNEQFF. CDR3 bases: TGTGCCAGCAGTCATTTTTGGGGCAATGAGCAGTTCTTC.